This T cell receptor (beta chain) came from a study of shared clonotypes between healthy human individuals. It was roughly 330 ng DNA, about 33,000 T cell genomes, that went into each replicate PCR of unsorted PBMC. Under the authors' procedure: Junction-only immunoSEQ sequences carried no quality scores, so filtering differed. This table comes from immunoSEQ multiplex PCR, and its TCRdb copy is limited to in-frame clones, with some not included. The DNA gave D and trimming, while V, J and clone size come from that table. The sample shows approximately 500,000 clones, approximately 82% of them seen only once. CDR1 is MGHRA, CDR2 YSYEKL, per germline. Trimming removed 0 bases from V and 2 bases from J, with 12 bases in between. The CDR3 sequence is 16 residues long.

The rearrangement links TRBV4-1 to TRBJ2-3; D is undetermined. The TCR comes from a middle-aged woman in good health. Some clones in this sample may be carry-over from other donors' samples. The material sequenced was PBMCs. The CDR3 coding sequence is TGCGCCAGCAGCCAAGAGTGGTTACCGAACACAGATACGCAGTATTTT. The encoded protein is CASSQEWLPNTDTQYF.